A single sample is the source of the 12 T cell receptor beta chains below, sequenced in a study of T cell responses to AZD1222 COVID-19 vaccine (TCRdb year 2021). The sample's time point label is to be understood as: baseline before first vaccination. Receptor amplification or capture employed the immunoSEQ multiplex PCR assay. The source is immuneACCESS, and TCRdb retained only in-frame sequences with V and J called. Part of the clones is not carried over; for the studies checked, unresolved V genes explain less than half of this, and the remainder is unexplained. Across this sample there are about 140,000 clones, with about 87% seen only once. The ten largest clones take up about 6% of the sample. The sample in question was peripheral blood, obtained on day 0 of AZD1222 vaccination. These receptors came from an adult in good health.

This clone was seen just once. The chain recombines TRBV27 with TRBJ2-7, with 14 bases aligning to TRBD2. CDR3 length: 19 amino acids. Losses at the gene ends were 1 base for V and 5 bases for J; bases not matched to a gene: 13. CDR1 and CDR2 from the germline V gene are MNHEY and SMNVEV (reference sequence). CDR3 residues: CASSLYWVRGTSGSNEQYF. CDR3 nucleotides: TGTGCCAGCAGTTTATATTGGGTTCGTGGGACTAGCGGGAGTAACGAGCAGTACTTC.

V is TRBV19 and J is TRBJ1-2; D not resolved. V was clipped by 0 bases and J by 4 bases, with 9 bases between them. CDR3 length: 14 residues. Germline assignment: CDR1 LNHDA and CDR2 SQIVND (reference sequence). The CDR3 sequence is CASSIDSEFYGYTF. The CDR3 coding sequence is TGTGCCAGTAGTATAGACTCAGAATTCTATGGCTACACCTTC.

The CDR3 coding sequence is TGTGCCAGCAGTGTAACCCAAGGGACCGGGGAGCTGTTTTTT. Its translation is CASSVTQGTGELFF. The chain combines TRBV27 with TRBJ2-2; D not certain. The CDR3 has 14 residues. Trimming took 5 bases from V and 5 from J, leaving 12 bases between them. The V gene's germline CDR1 is MNHEY and CDR2 SMNVEV (reference sequence).

This rearrangement joins TRBV2 to TRBJ1-4; 9 positions agree with TRBD1. This CDR3 has 18 amino acids. Trimming at V came to 3 bases and at J to 7 bases, leaving 15 bases not matched to a gene. Germline CDR1 is SNHLY and CDR2 is FYNNEI. The CDR3 is CASSEINTGGRPGEKLFF. As DNA, the CDR3 is TGTGCCAGCAGTGAGATAAATACAGGGGGCCGGCCAGGTGAAAAACTGTTTTTT. The variable domain in full, with the rest retrieved from reference TRBV2 and TRBJ1-4, is EPEVTQTPSHQVTQMGQEVILRCVPISNHLYFYWYRQILGQKVEFLVSFYNNEISEKSEIFDDQFSVERPDGSNFTLKIRSTKLEDSAMYFCASSEINTGGRPGEKLFFGSGTQLSVL.

The chain links TRBV19 to TRBJ1-4; D unclear. V gave up 4 bases and J gave up 5 bases, with 14 bases separating them. The CDR3 is made up of 15 amino acids. From germline, CDR1 is LNHDA and CDR2 SQIVND (reference sequence). In DNA form, the CDR3 reads TGTGCCAGTAGTACGCTGGGATTACCAAATGAAAAACTGTTTTTT. Translated: CASSTLGLPNEKLFF. The entire variable domain, with the rest obtained from reference TRBV19 and TRBJ1-4, is as follows: DGGITQSPKYLFRKEGQNVTLSCEQNLNHDAMYWYRQDPGQGLRLIYYSQIVNDFQKGDIAEGYSVSREKKESFPLTVTSAQKNPTAFYLCASSTLGLPNEKLFFGSGTQLSVL.

The rearrangement joins TRBV30 to TRBJ2-5; 8 bases are shared with TRBD1. The germline V gene has CDR1 GTSNPN and CDR2 SVGIG (reference sequence). The CDR3 spans 14 residues. The V segment lost 1 base and the J segment 4 bases; nucleotides outside the gene matches: 5. CDR3 residues: CAWSGDRGRETQYF. CDR3 DNA: TGTGCCTGGAGTGGAGACAGGGGTCGAGAGACCCAGTACTTC.

The J gene is TRBJ2-1, the V gene TRBV12-5; 13 nucleotides align to TRBD2. The CDR3 length is 17 residues. Germline V gene data show CDR1 as LGHNT and CDR2 as FRNRAP. Losses at the gene ends were 2 bases for V and 7 bases for J; bases not matched to a gene: 8. The CDR3 is CASGLISGLAGVNEQFF. DNA of the CDR3: TGTGCTAGTGGTTTGATTAGCGGACTAGCGGGAGTGAATGAGCAGTTCTTC.

This chain uses TRBV25-1 with TRBJ2-5, with D maybe TRBD2 (7 bases). Germline V lookup: CDR1 MGHDK, CDR2 SYGVNS. The V and J ends lost 7 bases and 9 bases respectively, with 18 bases between them. This CDR3 contains 13 residues. DNA of the CDR3: TGTGCCAGCACTGGGGGAGGGGGGTTGCCCCAGTACTTC. Residues: CASTGGGGLPQYF. Supplemented by reference TRBV25-1 and TRBJ2-5, the full variable domain reads EADIYQTPRYLVIGTGKKITLECSQTMGHDKMYWYQQDPGMELHLIHYSYGVNSTEKGDLSSESTVSRIRTEHFPLTLESARPSHTSQYLCASTGGGGLPQYFGPGTRLLVL.

The sample holds one count of this clone. The chain links TRBV5-1 to TRBJ2-1; D unresolved. The CDR3 loop spans 15 amino acids. Germline V CDR1 and CDR2: SGHRS, YFSETQ. Trimming left V 4 bases short and J 5 bases short, with 16 bases between. The CDR3 bases are TGCGCCAGCAGCCCCTTCGGGTATCCCAACAATGAGCAGTTCTTC. Its translation: CASSPFGYPNNEQFF.

V is TRBV30 and J is TRBJ2-7; perhaps TRBD1 as D (5 bases). CDR3 length equals 13 residues. The germline V and J ends were trimmed by 0 bases and 3 bases, with 9 bases remaining between them. Per the germline V gene, CDR1 is GTSNPN and CDR2 is SVGIG (reference sequence). The CDR3 sequence: CAWSVGARYEQYF. CDR3 coding DNA: TGTGCCTGGAGTGTAGGGGCACGCTACGAGCAGTACTTC. The full variable domain, its missing parts supplied by reference TRBV30 and TRBJ2-7, is SQTIHQWPATLVQPVGSPLSLECTVEGTSNPNLYWYRQAAGRGLQLLFYSVGIGQISSEVPQNLSASRPQDRQFILSSKKLLLSDSGFYLCAWSVGARYEQYFGPGTRLTVT.

The CDR3 here is CASSLQLNTIYF. In nucleotides, the CDR3 is TGTGCCAGCAGCTTACAACTAAACACCATATATTTT. The V call is TRBV7-2, the J call TRBJ1-3; D is unresolved. CDR1 and CDR2 from the germline V gene are SGHTA and FQGNSA. This CDR3 contains 12 residues. The V end lost 2 bases, the J end lost 6 bases, and 5 bases lay between the germline ends.

This clone was recorded only once. The chain is built from TRBV7-9 and TRBJ1-1, with D possibly TRBD1 on 6 matching bases. V gave up 1 base and J gave up 7 bases, with 25 bases separating them. Germline V gene sequence: CDR1 SEHNR, CDR2 FQNEAQ (reference sequence). This CDR3 is built from 18 residues. For the CDR3, the DNA is TGTGCCAGCAGCTTAGGGACCTCCGGGACACCGAACAGAAATGAAGCTTTCTTT. This translates into CASSLGTSGTPNRNEAFF. Full variable domain (outside the CDR3, taken from reference TRBV7-9 and TRBJ1-1): DTGVSQNPRHKITKRGQNVTFRCDPISEHNRLYWYRQTLGQGPEFLTYFQNEAQLEKSRLLSDRFSAERPKGSFSTLEIQRTEQGDSAMYLCASSLGTSGTPNRNEAFFGQGTRLTVV.